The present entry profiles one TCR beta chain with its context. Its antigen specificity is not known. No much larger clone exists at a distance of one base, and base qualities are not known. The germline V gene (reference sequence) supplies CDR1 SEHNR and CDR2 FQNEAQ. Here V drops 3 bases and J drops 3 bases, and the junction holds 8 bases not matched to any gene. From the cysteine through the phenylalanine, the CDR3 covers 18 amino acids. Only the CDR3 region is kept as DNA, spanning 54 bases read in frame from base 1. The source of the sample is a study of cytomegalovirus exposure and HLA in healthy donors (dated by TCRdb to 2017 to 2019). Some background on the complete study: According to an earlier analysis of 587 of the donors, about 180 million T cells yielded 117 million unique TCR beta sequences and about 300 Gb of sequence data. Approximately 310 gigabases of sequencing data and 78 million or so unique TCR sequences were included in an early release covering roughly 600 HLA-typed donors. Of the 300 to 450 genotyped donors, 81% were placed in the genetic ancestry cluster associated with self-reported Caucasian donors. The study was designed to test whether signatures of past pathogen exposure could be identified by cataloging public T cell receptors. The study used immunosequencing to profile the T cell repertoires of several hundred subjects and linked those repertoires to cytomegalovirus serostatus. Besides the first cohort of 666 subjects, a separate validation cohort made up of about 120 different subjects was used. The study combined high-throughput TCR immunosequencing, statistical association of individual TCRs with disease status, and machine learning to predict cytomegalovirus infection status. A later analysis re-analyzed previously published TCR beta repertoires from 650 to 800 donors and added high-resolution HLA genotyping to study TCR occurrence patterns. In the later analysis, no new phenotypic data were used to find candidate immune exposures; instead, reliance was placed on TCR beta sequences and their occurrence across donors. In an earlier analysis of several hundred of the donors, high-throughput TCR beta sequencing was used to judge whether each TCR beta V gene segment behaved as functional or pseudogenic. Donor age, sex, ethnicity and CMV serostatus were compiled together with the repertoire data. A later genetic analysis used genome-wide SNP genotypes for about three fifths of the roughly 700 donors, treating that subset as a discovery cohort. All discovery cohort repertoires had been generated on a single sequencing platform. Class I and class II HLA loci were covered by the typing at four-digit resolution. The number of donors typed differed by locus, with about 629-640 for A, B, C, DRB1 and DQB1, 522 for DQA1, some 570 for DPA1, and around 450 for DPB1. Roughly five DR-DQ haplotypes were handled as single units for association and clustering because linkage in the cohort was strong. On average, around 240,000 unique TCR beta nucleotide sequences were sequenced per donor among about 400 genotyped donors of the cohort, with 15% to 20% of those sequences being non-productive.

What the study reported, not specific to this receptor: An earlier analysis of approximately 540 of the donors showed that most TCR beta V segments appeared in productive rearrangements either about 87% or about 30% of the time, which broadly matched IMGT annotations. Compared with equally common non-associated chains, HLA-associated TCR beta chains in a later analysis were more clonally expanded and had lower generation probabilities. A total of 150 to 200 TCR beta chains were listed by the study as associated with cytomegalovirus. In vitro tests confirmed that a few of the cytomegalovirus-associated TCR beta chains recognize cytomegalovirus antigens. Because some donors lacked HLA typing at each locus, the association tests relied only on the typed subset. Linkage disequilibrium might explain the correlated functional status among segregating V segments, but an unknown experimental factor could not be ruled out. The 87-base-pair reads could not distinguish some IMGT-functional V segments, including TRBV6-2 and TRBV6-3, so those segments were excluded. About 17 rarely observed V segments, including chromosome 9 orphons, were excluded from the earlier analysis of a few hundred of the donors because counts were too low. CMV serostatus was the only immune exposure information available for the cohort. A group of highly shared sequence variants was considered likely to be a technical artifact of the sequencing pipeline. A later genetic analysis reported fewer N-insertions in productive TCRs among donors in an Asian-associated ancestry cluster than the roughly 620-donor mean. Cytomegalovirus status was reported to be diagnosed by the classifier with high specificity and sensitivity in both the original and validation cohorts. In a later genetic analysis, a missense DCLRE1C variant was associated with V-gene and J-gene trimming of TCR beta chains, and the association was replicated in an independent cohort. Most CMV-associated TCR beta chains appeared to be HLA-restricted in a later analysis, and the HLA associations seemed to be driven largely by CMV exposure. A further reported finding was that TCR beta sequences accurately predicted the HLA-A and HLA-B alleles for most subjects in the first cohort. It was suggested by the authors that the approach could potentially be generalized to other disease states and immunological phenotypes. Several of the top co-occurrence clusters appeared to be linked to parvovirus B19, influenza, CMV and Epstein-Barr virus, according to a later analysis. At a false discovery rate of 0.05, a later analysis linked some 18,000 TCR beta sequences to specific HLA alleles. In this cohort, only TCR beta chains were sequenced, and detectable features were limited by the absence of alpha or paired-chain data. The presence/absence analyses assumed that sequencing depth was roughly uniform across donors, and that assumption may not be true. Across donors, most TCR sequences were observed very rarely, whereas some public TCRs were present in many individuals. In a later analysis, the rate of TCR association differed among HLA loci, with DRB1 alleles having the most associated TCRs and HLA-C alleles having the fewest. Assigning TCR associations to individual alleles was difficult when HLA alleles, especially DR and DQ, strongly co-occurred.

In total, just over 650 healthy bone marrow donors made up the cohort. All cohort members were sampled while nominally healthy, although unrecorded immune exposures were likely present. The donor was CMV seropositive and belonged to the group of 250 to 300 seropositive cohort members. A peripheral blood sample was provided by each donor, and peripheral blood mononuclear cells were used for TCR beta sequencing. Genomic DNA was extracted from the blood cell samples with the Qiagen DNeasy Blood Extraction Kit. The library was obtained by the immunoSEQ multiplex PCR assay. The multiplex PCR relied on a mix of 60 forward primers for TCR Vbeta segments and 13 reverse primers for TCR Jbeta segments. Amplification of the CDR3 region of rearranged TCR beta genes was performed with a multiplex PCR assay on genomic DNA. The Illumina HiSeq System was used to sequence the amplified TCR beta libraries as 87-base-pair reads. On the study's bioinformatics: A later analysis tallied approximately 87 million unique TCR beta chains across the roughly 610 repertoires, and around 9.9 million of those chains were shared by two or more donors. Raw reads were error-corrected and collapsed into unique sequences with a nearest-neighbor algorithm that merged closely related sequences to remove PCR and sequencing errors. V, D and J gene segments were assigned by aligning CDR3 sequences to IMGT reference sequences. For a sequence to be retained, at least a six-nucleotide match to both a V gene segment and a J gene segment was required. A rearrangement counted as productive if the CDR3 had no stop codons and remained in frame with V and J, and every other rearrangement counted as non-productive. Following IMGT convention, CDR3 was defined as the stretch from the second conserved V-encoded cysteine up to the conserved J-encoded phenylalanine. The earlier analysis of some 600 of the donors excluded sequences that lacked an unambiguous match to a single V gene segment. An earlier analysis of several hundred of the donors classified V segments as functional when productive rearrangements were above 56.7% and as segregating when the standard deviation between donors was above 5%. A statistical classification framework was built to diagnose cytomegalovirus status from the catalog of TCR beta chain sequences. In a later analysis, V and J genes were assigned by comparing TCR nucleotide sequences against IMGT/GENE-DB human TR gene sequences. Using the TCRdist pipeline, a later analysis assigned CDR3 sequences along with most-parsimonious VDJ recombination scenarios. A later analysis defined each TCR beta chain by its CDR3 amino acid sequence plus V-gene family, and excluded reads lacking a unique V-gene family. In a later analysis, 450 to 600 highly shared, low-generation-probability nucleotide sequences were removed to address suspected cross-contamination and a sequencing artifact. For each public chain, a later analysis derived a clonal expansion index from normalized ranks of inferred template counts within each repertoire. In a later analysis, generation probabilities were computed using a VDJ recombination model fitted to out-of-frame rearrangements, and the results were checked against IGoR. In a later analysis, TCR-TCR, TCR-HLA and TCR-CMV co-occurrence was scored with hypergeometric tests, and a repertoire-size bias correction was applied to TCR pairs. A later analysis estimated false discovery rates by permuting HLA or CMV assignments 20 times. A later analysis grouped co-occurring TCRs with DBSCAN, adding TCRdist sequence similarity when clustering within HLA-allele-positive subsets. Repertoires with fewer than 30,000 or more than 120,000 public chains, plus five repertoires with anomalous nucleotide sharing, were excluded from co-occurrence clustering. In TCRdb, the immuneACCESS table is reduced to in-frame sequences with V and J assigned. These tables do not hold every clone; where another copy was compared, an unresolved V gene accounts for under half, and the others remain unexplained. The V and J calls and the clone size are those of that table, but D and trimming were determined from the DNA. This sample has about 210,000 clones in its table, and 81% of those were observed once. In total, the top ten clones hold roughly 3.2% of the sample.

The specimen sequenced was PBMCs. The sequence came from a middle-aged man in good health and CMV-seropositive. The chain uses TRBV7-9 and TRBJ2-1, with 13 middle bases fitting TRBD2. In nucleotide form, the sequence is TGTGCCAGCAGCTTGGGGATGACTAGCGGGGGGTACTACAATGAGCAGTTCTTC. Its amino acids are CASSLGMTSGGYYNEQFF. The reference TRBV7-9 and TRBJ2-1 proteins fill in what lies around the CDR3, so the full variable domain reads DTGVSQNPRHKITKRGQNVTFRCDPISEHNRLYWYRQTLGQGPEFLTYFQNEAQLEKSRLLSDRFSAERPKGSFSTLEIQRTEQGDSAMYLCASSLGMTSGGYYNEQFFGPGTRLTVL.